Each of the 20 T cell receptor beta chains below was sequenced from the same sample in a study of radiotherapy plus CTLA-4 blockade in lung cancer. TCRdb keeps only in-frame clones here, not all; method: immunoSEQ multiplex PCR. The sample records about 55,000 clones, 70% to 85% being singletons. This material consisted of peripheral blood, taken from a patient treated with radiotherapy plus ipilimumab. These receptors came from a human donor with non-small cell lung cancer whose response to radiotherapy plus ipilimumab could not be evaluated.

J is TRBJ2-7 and V is TRBV6-5, with TRBD2 matching over 8 bases. CDR1 MNHEY and CDR2 SVGAGI come from the germline V gene. V was pared by 4 bases and J by 3 bases, with 8 bases of the junction left unmatched. This CDR3 spans 15 amino acids. The CDR3 DNA reads as TGTGCCAGCAGTTCCAGAACCGGGGGGGACTACGAGCAGTACTTC. Its translation is CASSSRTGGDYEQYF.

The chain carries TRBV5-1 and TRBJ2-5, with TRBD2 matching over 15 bases. CDR1 and CDR2 (germline): SGHRS, YFSETQ. V was clipped by 4 bases and J by 2 bases; unmatched bases: 9. CDR3 length: 18 amino acids. The CDR3 sequence is CASSLAPGLAGGQETQYF. In DNA form, the CDR3 reads TGCGCCAGCAGCCTGGCTCCGGGACTAGCGGGGGGACAAGAGACCCAGTACTTC.

V usage is TRBV2 and J usage is TRBJ1-5, with 7 bases matching TRBD1. The germline V gene encodes CDR1 SNHLY and CDR2 FYNNEI. The CDR3 is 20 amino acids. The trim removed 6 bases at V and 0 bases at J, leaving 20 bases unmatched. CDR3 sequence: CASRSTGGDSQIYSNQPQHF. The CDR3 DNA follows: TGTGCCAGCAGATCCACCGGGGGGGACAGCCAGATATATAGCAATCAGCCCCAGCATTTT.

The chain is built from TRBV6-5 and TRBJ1-2; D gene ambiguous. Between the trimmed V and J ends, which lost 3 bases and 7 bases, there was a span of 15 bases. The CDR3 covers 14 residues. In germline, CDR1 is MNHEY, CDR2 SVGAGI. The CDR3 DNA is TGTGCCAGCAGTTATTCGGGGTCACGGGCTGGCTACACCTTC. It encodes CASSYSGSRAGYTF.

There are a few counts of this clone. This chain joins TRBV10-3 and TRBJ1-1; 9 nucleotides agree with TRBD1. Germline V gene lookup returns CDR1 ENHRY and CDR2 SYGVKD. V was clipped by 4 bases and J by 5 bases; unmatched bases: 8. The CDR3 loop spans 15 amino acids. CDR3 sequence: CAISGGGQGGTEAFF. CDR3 DNA: TGTGCCATCAGTGGTGGGGGACAGGGCGGAACTGAAGCTTTCTTT.

This clone showed up just a few times. The V call is TRBV5-1, the J call TRBJ1-6, with a tentative D call TRBD1 (5 bases). Trimming pared 0 bases from V and 8 bases from J, leaving 12 bases between. CDR1 is SGHRS, CDR2 YFSETQ, per germline. CDR3 size: 15 residues. The CDR3 nucleotides are TGCGCCAGCAGCTTGGAGGGCCGGGACTATTCACCCCTCCACTTT. Translated, it gives CASSLEGRDYSPLHF.

V is TRBV30 and J is TRBJ2-3, with TRBD2 matching 14 bases. Trimming cost V 3 bases and J 6 bases; bases outside gene matches: 5. The CDR3 is 15 residues long. From germline, CDR1 is GTSNPN and CDR2 SVGIG (reference sequence). CDR3: CAWSEGLAGGDTQYF. The CDR3 DNA follows: TGTGCCTGGAGCGAAGGACTAGCGGGAGGCGATACGCAGTATTTT. Complete variable domain (other parts from reference TRBV30 and TRBJ2-3): SQTIHQWPATLVQPVGSPLSLECTVEGTSNPNLYWYRQAAGRGLQLLFYSVGIGQISSEVPQNLSASRPQDRQFILSSKKLLLSDSGFYLCAWSEGLAGGDTQYFGPGTRLTVL.

CDR3: CASSLDRAFRGYTF. The CDR3 DNA reads as TGTGCCAGCAGCTTGGACAGGGCTTTTAGGGGCTACACCTTC. The chain carries TRBV7-2 and TRBJ1-2; 8 bases agree with TRBD1. The J segment lost 8 bases and the V segment lost 3 bases, leaving 8 bases of the junction unmatched. This CDR3 has 14 amino acids. Germline V CDR1 and CDR2: SGHTA, FQGNSA. The whole variable domain, remainder taken from reference TRBV7-2 and TRBJ1-2, is GAGVSQSPSNKVTEKGKDVELRCDPISGHTALYWYRQSLGQGLEFLIYFQGNSAPDKSGLPSDRFSAERTGGSVSTLTIQRTQQEDSAVYLCASSLDRAFRGYTFGSGTRLTVV.

A few counts support this clone. The gene calls are TRBV27 and TRBJ2-7; D is perhaps TRBD2 (6 bases). This CDR3 has 16 amino acids. The germline V gene encodes CDR1 MNHEY and CDR2 SMNVEV (reference sequence). The ends were cut back, 0 bases at V and 0 bases at J, with 12 bases in the middle. The CDR3 region has the DNA TGTGCCAGCAGTTTATCGCGGGGCCAGAGCTCCTACGAGCAGTACTTC. This encodes CASSLSRGQSSYEQYF.

With respect to this clone: This sample also contains other DNA sequences that code for the same CDR3. V is TRBV9 and J is TRBJ2-1, with 7 positions matching TRBD1. Germline CDR1 SGDLS, CDR2 YYNGEE. V trimming: 0 bases; J trimming: 2 bases; junction bases outside the gene matches: 2. The CDR3 extends over 15 amino acids. This CDR3 is CASSVGGGAYNEQFF. CDR3 in DNA: TGTGCCAGCAGCGTAGGAGGGGGCGCCTACAATGAGCAGTTCTTC.

The CDR3 loop is CASSGSLGGNEQFF. CDR3 nucleotide sequence: TGTGCCAGCAGCGGTTCACTAGGGGGCAATGAGCAGTTCTTC. The V gene is TRBV6-1, the J gene TRBJ2-1; the D gene is possibly TRBD1 (6 bases). The CDR3 totals 14 residues. CDR1 is MNHNS and CDR2 is SASEGT in the germline V gene. V shed 6 bases and J shed 6 bases, with 15 bases lying between them.

The chain combines TRBV15 with TRBJ2-1; D not resolved. The ends were cut back, 3 bases at V and 1 base at J, with 13 bases in the middle. The length of the CDR3 is 16 residues. CDR1 and CDR2 (germline): LNHNV, YYDKDF (reference sequence). The CDR3 DNA reads as TGTGCCACCAGCAGGCCCCGGTCGGGTTCCTACAATGAGCAGTTCTTC. Protein: CATSRPRSGSYNEQFF. Full variable domain (remainder filled in from reference TRBV15 and TRBJ2-1): DAMVIQNPRYQVTQFGKPVTLSCSQTLNHNVMYWYQQKSSQAPKLLFHYYDKDFNNEADTPDNFQSRRPNTSFCFLDIRSPGLGDTAMYLCATSRPRSGSYNEQFFGPGTRLTVL.

The chain recombines TRBV7-9 with TRBJ2-1; the match to TRBD2 covers 8 bases. There are 16 residues in the CDR3. Trimming removed 2 bases from V and 6 bases from J; junction bases left unmatched: 9. Germline-derived CDR1 and CDR2 are SEHNR and FQNEAQ (reference sequence). The CDR3 reads CASSLYGGSGANEQFF. CDR3 bases: TGTGCCAGCAGCTTATATGGAGGTAGCGGGGCCAATGAGCAGTTCTTC.

This chain joins TRBV6-1 and TRBJ1-1; TRBD1 aligns across 7 bases. The CDR3 covers 14 residues. Germline loops: CDR1 MNHNS, CDR2 SASEGT. Trimming cost V 5 bases and J 0 bases; bases outside gene matches: 3. The CDR3 spells CASSRQGLNTEAFF. CDR3 bases: TGTGCCAGCAGTCGACAGGGCTTGAACACTGAAGCTTTCTTT.

The V and J genes are TRBV4-3 and TRBJ2-7; TRBD2 agrees at 9 bases. The germline CDR1 and CDR2 sequences are LGHNA and YSLEER. With V trimmed by 0 bases and J by 3 bases, 6 bases remained unmatched. The CDR3 length is 16 residues. CDR3 in DNA: TGCGCCAGCAGCCAAGAAAGCGGGAGGAACTACTACGAGCAGTACTTC. Protein: CASSQESGRNYYEQYF.

The J gene is TRBJ2-7, the V gene TRBV19; TRBD2 is a possible D gene (5 bases). Trimming took 4 bases from V and 2 from J, leaving 9 bases between them. The CDR3 has 13 amino acids. CDR1 and CDR2 (germline): LNHDA, SQIVND (reference sequence). The CDR3 DNA is TGTGCCAGTAGTACTGAAGCGGCCTACGAGCAGTACTTC. Translation gives CASSTEAAYEQYF.

This clone was found once. The chain uses TRBV25-1 and TRBJ1-2, with D maybe TRBD1 (5 bases). There are 14 residues in the CDR3. Trimming pared 6 bases from V and 2 bases from J, leaving 13 bases between. Germline assignment: CDR1 MGHDK and CDR2 SYGVNS. The CDR3 nucleotides read TGTGCCAGCAGCAGGGACGGAGGGAACTATGGCTACACCTTC. Amino acids: CASSRDGGNYGYTF.

The chain has TRBV6-5 and TRBJ2-7, with unresolved D. The germline V gene has CDR1 MNHEY and CDR2 SVGAGI. Trimming removed 0 bases at V and 3 bases at J, with 6 bases between. The CDR3 is made up of 13 amino acids. CDR3 sequence: CASSYSTGYEQYF. The CDR3 coding sequence is TGTGCCAGCAGTTACTCCACGGGCTACGAGCAGTACTTC.

A note on this clone: At one end the junction does not follow the germline gene, possibly because of a read error. The rearrangement joins TRBV6-1 to TRBJ1-3; unclear D gene. Germline V gene lookup returns CDR1 MNHNS and CDR2 SASEGT. There are 16 residues in the CDR3. CDR3 sequence reads: CAGSETVVRGGNTIYF. CDR3 DNA sequence: TGTGCCGGCAGTGAAACTGTCGTACGGGGTGGAAACACCATATATTTT.

The rearrangement links TRBV7-9 to TRBJ2-1; TRBD2 matches 9 bases. The CDR3 is 18 amino acids. Germline-derived CDR1 and CDR2 are SEHNR and FQNEAQ (reference sequence). After removal of 5 bases from V and 3 bases from J, the junction contained 14 bases not matched to a gene. The CDR3 DNA is TGTGCCAGCAGCCCAGGTAGTGCTAGCGGGGTTATCTACAATGAGCAGTTCTTC. This codes for CASSPGSASGVIYNEQFF.